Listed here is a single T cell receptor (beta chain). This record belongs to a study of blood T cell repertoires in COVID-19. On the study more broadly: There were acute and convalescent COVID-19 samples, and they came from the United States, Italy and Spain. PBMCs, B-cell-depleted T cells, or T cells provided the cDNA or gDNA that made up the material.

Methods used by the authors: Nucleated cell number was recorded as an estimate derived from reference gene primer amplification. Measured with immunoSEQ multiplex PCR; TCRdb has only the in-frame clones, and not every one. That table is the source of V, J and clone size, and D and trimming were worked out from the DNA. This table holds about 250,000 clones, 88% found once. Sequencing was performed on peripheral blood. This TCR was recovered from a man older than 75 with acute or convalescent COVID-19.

Here the CDR3 reads CASSQGYGVLNTEAFF. CDR3 nucleotide sequence: TGTGCCAGCAGCCAAGGGTACGGGGTTCTGAACACTGAAGCTTTCTTT. The chain combines TRBV14 with TRBJ1-1; no firm D call. The CDR3 is made up of 16 amino acids. V was clipped by 1 base and J by 0 bases, with 12 bases between them. Germline V CDR1 and CDR2: SGHDN, FVKESK.